These T cell receptor beta chains were read from a single sample in a study of blood T cell repertoires in COVID-19. TCRdb's copy holds only in-frame clones and misses some; the assay was immunoSEQ multiplex PCR. This sample has 150,000 or so clones; around 89% occur once, and the top ten carry approximately 10%. The sample was peripheral blood. Receptors originate from a man aged 50-59 years with acute or convalescent COVID-19. CDR3s include the opening cysteine and the closing phenylalanine or tryptophan. D genes are given only for firm matches. Not every row has a clone size; where given, it reads once, few, many or a size class.

cdr3_length	v_call	d_call	clone_size	j_call	cdr3_aa	cdr3_nt
12	TRBV12-3/TRBV12-4	NA	NA	TRBJ2-7	CASSQGSYEQYF	TGTGCCAGCAGCCAGGGCTCCTACGAGCAGTACTTC
16	TRBV7-3	TRBD1	NA	TRBJ2-2	CASSLGGTGNTGELFF	TGTGCCAGCAGCTTAGGCGGGACAGGGAACACCGGGGAGCTGTTTTTT
14	TRBV5-6	TRBD1	NA	TRBJ2-2	CASSSGQGVGELFF	TGTGCCAGCAGTTCGGGACAGGGCGTCGGGGAGCTGTTTTTT
15	TRBV6-5	TRBD1	NA	TRBJ1-2	CASSYRDRRLYGYTF	TGTGCCAGCAGTTATAGGGACAGGCGGCTTTATGGCTACACCTTC
14	TRBV20-1	NA	NA	TRBJ2-1	CSASADSSYNEQFF	TGCAGTGCTAGTGCGGACAGCTCCTACAATGAGCAGTTCTTC
16	TRBV11-2	NA	many	TRBJ2-1	CASSLGGESSYNEQFF	TGTGCCAGCAGCTTAGGGGGCGAGTCATCTTACAATGAGCAGTTCTTC
14	TRBV5-5	NA	NA	TRBJ1-6	CASTRGQTYSPLHF	TGTGCCAGCACACGAGGGCAGACTTATTCACCCCTCCACTTT
11	TRBV3-1/TRBV3-2	NA	once	TRBJ1-2	CASSQGDRGTF	TGTGCCAGCAGCCAAGGTGACCGCGGCACCTTC
16	TRBV4-2	TRBD2	many	TRBJ2-7	CASSQLLAGGSYEQYF	TGTGCCAGCAGCCAACTACTTGCGGGAGGCTCCTACGAGCAGTACTTC
14	TRBV6-5	NA	NA	TRBJ2-6	CASSYSGGANVLTF	TGTGCCAGCAGTTATTCCGGTGGGGCCAACGTCCTGACTTTC
14	TRBV3-1/TRBV3-2	TRBD1	NA	TRBJ2-5	CASSQGTGGETQYF	TGTGCCAGCAGCCAAGGGACAGGGGGAGAGACCCAGTACTTC
12	TRBV7-2	TRBD1	NA	TRBJ2-7	CASSPTGDEQYF	TGTGCCAGCAGCCCCACAGGGGACGAGCAGTACTTC
18	TRBV5-1	TRBD1	NA	TRBJ1-1	CASSLRQGSLGTNTEAFF	TGCGCCAGCAGCTTGCGACAGGGCTCACTAGGCACGAACACTGAAGCTTTCTTT
13	TRBV9	NA	NA	TRBJ2-5	CASSVSTQETQYF	TGTGCCAGCAGCGTAAGTACACAAGAGACCCAGTACTTC
14	TRBV9	NA	NA	TRBJ1-6	CASSAPAYNSPLHF	TGTGCCAGCAGCGCCCCCGCCTATAATTCACCCCTCCACTTT